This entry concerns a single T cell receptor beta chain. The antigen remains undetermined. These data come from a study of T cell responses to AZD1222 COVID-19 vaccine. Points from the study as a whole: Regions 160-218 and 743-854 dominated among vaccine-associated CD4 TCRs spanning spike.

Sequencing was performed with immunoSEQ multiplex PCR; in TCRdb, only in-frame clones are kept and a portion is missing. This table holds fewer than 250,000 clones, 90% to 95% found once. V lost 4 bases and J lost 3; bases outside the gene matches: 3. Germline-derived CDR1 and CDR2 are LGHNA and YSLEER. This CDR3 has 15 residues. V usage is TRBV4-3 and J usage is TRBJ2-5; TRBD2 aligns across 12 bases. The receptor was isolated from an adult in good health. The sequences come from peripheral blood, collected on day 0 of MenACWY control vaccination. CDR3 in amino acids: CASSRRLAGEETQYF. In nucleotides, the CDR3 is TGCGCCAGCAGCCGGCGACTAGCGGGGGAAGAGACCCAGTACTTC.